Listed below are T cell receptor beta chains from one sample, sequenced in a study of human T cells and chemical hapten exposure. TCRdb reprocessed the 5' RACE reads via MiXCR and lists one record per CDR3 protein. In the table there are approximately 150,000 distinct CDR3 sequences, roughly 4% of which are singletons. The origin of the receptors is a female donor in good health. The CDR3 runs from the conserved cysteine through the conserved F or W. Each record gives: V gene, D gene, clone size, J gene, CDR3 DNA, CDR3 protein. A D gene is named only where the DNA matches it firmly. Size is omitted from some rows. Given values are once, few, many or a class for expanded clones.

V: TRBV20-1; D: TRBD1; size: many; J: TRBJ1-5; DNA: TGCAGTGCCCTGGACAGGGTGGGCAATCAGCCCCAGCATTTT; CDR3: CSALDRVGNQPQHF
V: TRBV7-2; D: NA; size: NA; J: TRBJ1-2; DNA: TGTGCCAGCAGCTTAGTCGGTGTTCAGGGAAGTAGCTATGGCTACACCTTC; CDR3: CASSLVGVQGSSYGYTF
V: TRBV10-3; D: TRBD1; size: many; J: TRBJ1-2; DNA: TGTGCCACCGGGCGGGACAGCCCCAACTATGGCTACACCTTC; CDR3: CATGRDSPNYGYTF
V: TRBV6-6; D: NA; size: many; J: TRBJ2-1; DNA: TGTGCCAGCAGCATACGTGAGCAGTTCTTC; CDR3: CASSIREQFF
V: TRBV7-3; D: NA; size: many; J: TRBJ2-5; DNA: TGTGCCAGCAGCGAACATAAGGGGACCCAGTACTTC; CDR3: CASSEHKGTQYF
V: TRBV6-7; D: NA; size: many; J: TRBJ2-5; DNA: TGTGCCAGCAGTTACGCCGTACAAGAGACCCAGTACTTC; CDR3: CASSYAVQETQYF
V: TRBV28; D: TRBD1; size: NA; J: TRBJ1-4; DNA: TGTGCCAGCAGCACCCCACGACAGGGATTCGAAAAACTGTTTTTT; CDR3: CASSTPRQGFEKLFF
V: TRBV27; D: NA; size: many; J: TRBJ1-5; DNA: TGTGCCAGCAGTTTATTGGGCGCGGATAGCAATCAGCCCCAGCATTTT; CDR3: CASSLLGADSNQPQHF
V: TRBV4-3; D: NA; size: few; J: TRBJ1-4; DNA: TGCGCCAGCAGCCAAGGTGCCGGGATTGAAAAACTGTTTTTT; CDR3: CASSQGAGIEKLFF
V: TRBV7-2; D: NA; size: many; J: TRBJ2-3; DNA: TGTGCCAGCAGCTTAAATCTGGGATTGACAGATACGCAGTATTTT; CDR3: CASSLNLGLTDTQYF
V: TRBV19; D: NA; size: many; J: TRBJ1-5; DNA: TGTGCCAGTAGTATAGCCGGCAGCAATCAGCCCCAGCATTTT; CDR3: CASSIAGSNQPQHF
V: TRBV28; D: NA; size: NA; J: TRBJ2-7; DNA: TGTGCCAGCAGTTTAGTCTCCACGGTTAGCTTC; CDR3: CASSLVSTVSF
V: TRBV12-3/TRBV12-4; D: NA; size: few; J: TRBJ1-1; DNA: TGTGCCAGCAGTTTATGGCAGGGCACTGAAGCTTTCTTT; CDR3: CASSLWQGTEAFF
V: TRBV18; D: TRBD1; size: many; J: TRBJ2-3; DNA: TGTGCCAGCTCACCACCATCAGGACAGGCTGGCACAGATACGCAGTATTTT; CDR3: CASSPPSGQAGTDTQYF
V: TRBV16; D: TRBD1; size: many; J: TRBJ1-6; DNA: TGTGCCAGCAGCCAATCCCCAACAGGGGGTGGTTCACCCCTCCACTTT; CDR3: CASSQSPTGGGSPLHF
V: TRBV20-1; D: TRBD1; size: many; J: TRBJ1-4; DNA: TGCAGTGCGAGCAGACAGGGCCCAAATGAAAAACTGTTTTTT; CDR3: CSASRQGPNEKLFF
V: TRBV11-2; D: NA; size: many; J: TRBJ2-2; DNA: TGTGCCAGCAGCTGGGCGACTAGTACGGTCACCGGGGAGCTGTTTTTT; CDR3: CASSWATSTVTGELFF
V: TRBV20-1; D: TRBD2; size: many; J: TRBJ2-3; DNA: TGCAGTGCTAGCCTGACTAGCGGGGGGGCTGTTACGCAGTATTTT; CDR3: CSASLTSGGAVTQYF